These T cell receptor beta chains were read from a single sample in a study of CD8+CD57+ T cells in acquired aplastic anemia. TCRdb re-called the reads with MiXCR, one entry per CDR3 protein. The sample records roughly 180,000 distinct CDR3 sequences, roughly three fifths being singletons. Sequenced sample: sorted CD4+, CD8+, or CD8+CD57+ T cells (not recorded which) from PBMCs. These receptors all come from a human donor with aplastic anemia. CDR3s include the opening cysteine and the closing phenylalanine or tryptophan. The D gene is left open where the match is weak. Clone size, where shown, is once, few, many, or a class for clones that have expanded.

d_call	j_call	v_call	clone_size	cdr3_nt	cdr3_aa
-	TRBJ1-2	TRBV7-6	-	TGTGCCAGCAGCCAGGCGGCAGGGATTGACTACACCTTC	CASSQAAGIDYTF
-	TRBJ1-6	TRBV29-1	-	TGCAGCGTTGCCTGGGATGGTTCACCCCTCCACTTT	CSVAWDGSPLHF
TRBD1	TRBJ1-2	TRBV6-2/TRBV6-3	many	TGTGCCAGCAGATCGGTATGGGACAGGGGAGATGGCTACACCTTC	CASRSVWDRGDGYTF
TRBD2	TRBJ2-3	TRBV9	-	TGTGCCAGCAGCGTCGCTAGCGGGAGGAGCACAGATACGCAGTATTTT	CASSVASGRSTDTQYF
-	TRBJ1-2	TRBV19	-	TGTGCCAGTAGTATCCCAGGGAAACACTATGGCTACACCTTC	CASSIPGKHYGYTF
-	TRBJ1-2	TRBV19	-	TGTGCCACCCAGGTAGGAACAGGCGGCTACACCTTC	CATQVGTGGYTF
-	TRBJ2-3	TRBV7-9	-	TGTGCCAGCACCGGGGGGCATCGTAGCACAGATACGCAGTATTTT	CASTGGHRSTDTQYF
-	TRBJ2-7	TRBV27	many	TGTGCCAGCAGTTTGGGACGGGTCTCCTACGAGCAGTACTTC	CASSLGRVSYEQYF
TRBD1	TRBJ2-7	TRBV15	-	TGTGCCACCAGCAGGGAGTCCTTCCGGGACAGGGCGATGGAGCAGTACTTC	CATSRESFRDRAMEQYF
-	TRBJ1-3	TRBV7-2	-	TGTGCCAGCAGCTTAGTGAAGGGAAACACCATATATTTT	CASSLVKGNTIYF
-	TRBJ2-3	TRBV20-1	once	TGCAGTGCCTTGCGGGGCCAATACACAGATACGCAGTATTTT	CSALRGQYTDTQYF
-	TRBJ2-1	TRBV20-1	once	TGCAGTGCTAGAGGGTTTGGGTCGAATTACAATGAGCAGTTCTTC	CSARGFGSNYNEQFF
-	TRBJ2-3	TRBV24-1	-	TGTGCCACCAGTGACCTCGTAGGAGATACGCAGTATTTT	CATSDLVGDTQYF
-	TRBJ1-6	TRBV5-8	many	TGTGCCAGCAGCTCGCCTTGGGAGGAGCATTCACCCCTCCACTTT	CASSSPWEEHSPLHF
-	TRBJ1-4	TRBV10-3	many	TGTGCCATCAGTGAGTCGGCCGGACGGGGTGAAAAACTGTTTTTT	CAISESAGRGEKLFF
TRBD2	TRBJ2-2	TRBV9	-	TGTGCCAGCAGCCCGCGACTAGCGGGGGGGCCCACCGGGGAGCTGTTTTTT	CASSPRLAGGPTGELFF
-	TRBJ2-2	TRBV6-6	-	TGTGCCAGCAGTTACGCGGCTGGGGAGCTGTTTTTT	CASSYAAGELFF
-	TRBJ1-1	TRBV2	-	TGTGCCAGCAGTGAAGCGCTTGGCAGGGCTACTGAAGCTTTCTTT	CASSEALGRATEAFF
-	TRBJ2-7	TRBV5-6	-	TGTGCCAGCAGCCACACTCATGAGCGCTACTTC	CASSHTHERYF
-	TRBJ2-3	TRBV24-1	-	TGTGCCACCAGTGATGCGACTAGAAAACGCACAGATACGCAGTATTTT	CATSDATRKRTDTQYF
TRBD1	TRBJ2-7	TRBV7-8	many	TGTGCCAGCAGCTTAGAAGCAGGGGGCATGAACGAGCAGTACTTC	CASSLEAGGMNEQYF
-	TRBJ2-2	TRBV25-1	few	TGTGCCAGCATCCGGCAGAACACCGGGGAGCTGTTTTTT	CASIRQNTGELFF
TRBD2	TRBJ2-7	TRBV7-8	-	TGTGCCAGCAGCTTAGGGCGGCGGGGGACCTACGAGCAGTACTTC	CASSLGRRGTYEQYF
TRBD1	TRBJ2-3	TRBV5-1	-	TGCGCCAGCATCCCGGGACAGGGGGCCGCAGATACGCAGTATTTT	CASIPGQGAADTQYF
-	TRBJ1-2	TRBV2	-	TGTGCCAGCACACTAAGCTACCTCAACTATGGCTACACCTTC	CASTLSYLNYGYTF
-	TRBJ1-6	TRBV19	-	TGTGCCAGTAGTCTCGACAGGCTCCTTTCACCCCTCCACTTT	CASSLDRLLSPLHF
TRBD2	TRBJ2-1	TRBV7-2	-	TGTGCCAGCAGCCCTGGATTGGGCAGGGAGGGTAGCAATGAGCAGTTCTTC	CASSPGLGREGSNEQFF
-	TRBJ2-3	TRBV7-3	few	TGTGCCAGCAGCTTAGGGCGGTACCGAACAGATACGCAGTATTTT	CASSLGRYRTDTQYF
-	TRBJ2-1	TRBV11-2	-	TGTGCCAGCAGCACGACAGTCCGGAATGAGCAGTTCTTC	CASSTTVRNEQFF
TRBD1	TRBJ2-7	TRBV29-1	many	TGCAGCGTTGAAGACGGGACAGGGACGGGGGAGCAGTACTTC	CSVEDGTGTGEQYF
-	TRBJ2-7	TRBV29-1	-	TGCAGCGTCGGCCCCGGTGAAATCAACTTC	CSVGPGEINF
-	TRBJ2-3	TRBV27	many	TGTGCCAGCAGTCCGGACGGACCGACAGATACGCAGTATTTT	CASSPDGPTDTQYF
-	TRBJ1-5	TRBV3-1	-	TGTGCCAGCAGCCAGGGGGGGCAGCCCCAGCATTTT	CASSQGGQPQHF
-	TRBJ2-7	TRBV15	-	TGTGCCACCAGCACGGCTGGGGGACACGAGCAGTACTTC	CATSTAGGHEQYF
-	TRBJ2-3	TRBV7-3	-	TGTGCCAGCAGCCCGCCGGCGGCAGATACGCAGTATTTT	CASSPPAADTQYF
-	TRBJ2-5	TRBV7-9	-	TGTGCCACTCTCCTCGAGGGGGGACAAGAGACCCAGTACTTC	CATLLEGGQETQYF
-	TRBJ1-1	TRBV30	many	TGTGCCTGGAGCTTTACTATGAACACTGAAGCTTTCTTT	CAWSFTMNTEAFF
TRBD2	TRBJ2-7	TRBV10-2	-	TGCGCCAGCAGAAAGGAACTAGCGGCCTCCGAGCAGTACTTC	CASRKELAASEQYF
-	TRBJ1-6	TRBV20-1	few	TGCAGTGCTAGAGGGGTTAATTCACCCCTCCACTTT	CSARGVNSPLHF
-	TRBJ1-1	TRBV19	many	TGTGCCAGTAGAATAGGGGCAGGGTGGACTGAAGCTTTCTTT	CASRIGAGWTEAFF
-	TRBJ1-2	TRBV27	-	TGTGCCAGCAGTTATTCCGGGACTAACTATGGCTACACCTTC	CASSYSGTNYGYTF
-	TRBJ1-5	TRBV7-2	-	TGTGCCAGCAGCTTAGGCCCGGGCGGACAGCCCCAGCATTTT	CASSLGPGGQPQHF
-	TRBJ2-1	TRBV29-1	-	TGCAGCGTCCCTGACGGCGGCACTGAGCAGTTCTTC	CSVPDGGTEQFF
-	TRBJ1-5	TRBV6-1	few	TGTGCCAGCAGTGAACATTGGGAGGAATATAGCAATCAGCCCCGGCATTTT	CASSEHWEEYSNQPRHF
TRBD2	TRBJ2-3	TRBV2	-	TGTGCCAGCACCGCACTAGCGGCAAGACCAGATACGCAGTATTTT	CASTALAARPDTQYF
TRBD1	TRBJ2-3	TRBV6-1	many	TGTGCCAGCAGTGACCGCAGGGGGCGATGGACAGATACGCAGTATTTT	CASSDRRGRWTDTQYF
TRBD1	TRBJ1-1	TRBV2	-	TGTGCCAGCAGTGGGACAGGGTGGTGGGGAGCTTTCTTT	CASSGTGWWGAFF
TRBD1	TRBJ1-1	TRBV25-1	-	TGTGCCAGCAGTGAATTGGGGACAGGGGTACGTACTGAAGCTTTCTTT	CASSELGTGVRTEAFF
-	TRBJ1-6	TRBV25-1	many	TGTGCCAGCAGTGCAGATGGGGGGGAGGGCCATAATTCACCCCTCCACTTT	CASSADGGEGHNSPLHF
TRBD1	TRBJ2-3	TRBV24-1	-	TGTGCCACCAGTGTTGAGGGACAGGGCACAGATACGCAGTATTTT	CATSVEGQGTDTQYF
-	TRBJ2-3	TRBV7-8	-	TGTGCCAGCACCGGAGGAGATACGCAGTATTTT	CASTGGDTQYF
TRBD1	TRBJ1-6	TRBV19	-	TGTGCCAGTAGTAGGGCGACAGGGATAAATTCACCCCTCCACTTT	CASSRATGINSPLHF
-	TRBJ1-4	TRBV15	-	TGTGCCACCAGCAGAGCCAGGGCTACTAATGAAAAACTGTTTTTT	CATSRARATNEKLFF
-	TRBJ2-2	TRBV12-5	-	TGTGCTAGTAAGGCGGACAGGGAGCTGTTTTTT	CASKADRELFF
TRBD1	TRBJ1-6	TRBV19	many	TGTGCCAGTTCACCTGAGAGACAGGGAGTCTCCTATAATTCACCCCTCCACTTT	CASSPERQGVSYNSPLHF
-	TRBJ1-6	TRBV2	many	TGTGCCAGCTCCGCACGGGTCGTCGATAATTCACCCCTCCACTTT	CASSARVVDNSPLHF